Reported below is one T cell receptor (beta chain). Its specificity is unknown. The people who gave samples were healthy Caucasians from Russia, aged about 6 to 100. Total RNA was isolated from each sample in quantities of at least 5 micrograms. These data are taken from a study of blood T cells in healthy people across ages. As for the study in general: Every two T cells gave about one barcoded beta molecule via template switching.

Study-wide points: Naive CD4+ cell counts and diversity both ran higher in long-lived than in aged donors.

A second PCR, run for roughly 7 to 12 cycles, used a sample-barcoded 5' primer plus a J-beta primer mix. TCRdb reprocessed the 5' RACE reads via MiXCR and lists one record per CDR3 protein. The table records about 1.1 million distinct CDR3 sequences, roughly two fifths of them present only once. The CDR3 is 16 residues long. V was clipped by 0 bases and J by 4 bases; unmatched bases: 7. From germline, CDR1 is SGDLS and CDR2 YYNGEE. The source is a young man in good health. The rearrangement joins TRBV9 to TRBJ2-3, with 8 positions matching TRBD1. The source material was blood. CDR3 loop: CASSVEATGDADTQYF. The CDR3 nucleotides read TGTGCCAGCAGCGTAGAAGCGACAGGGGACGCAGATACGCAGTATTTT.